The 30 T cell receptor beta chains below come from one sample, sequenced in a study of blood T cell repertoires in COVID-19. Assay used: immunoSEQ multiplex PCR; TCRdb lists only in-frame clones, some missing. The sample yields about 150,000 clones, roughly 72% seen once. Sequenced sample: peripheral blood. These receptors came from an elderly woman with acute or convalescent COVID-19.

V and J are TRBV3-1 (or the pseudogene TRBV3-2) and TRBJ1-2; D is ambiguous. This CDR3 has 13 amino acids. The V gene lost 0 bases and the J gene lost 7 bases, with 9 bases spanning the gap. Germline V gene lookup returns CDR1 LGHDT and CDR2 YNNKEL (reference sequence). CDR3 DNA sequence: TGTGCCAGCAGCCAAGAGACTTCGGCTGGCTACACCTTC. As protein: CASSQETSAGYTF.

Sample share makes this clone medium-sized (0.01 to 0.1%). The V call is TRBV7-9, the J call TRBJ2-7; D is perhaps TRBD1 (6 bases). The germline V gene has CDR1 SEHNR and CDR2 FQNEAQ (reference sequence). This CDR3 comprises 13 residues. V gave up 5 bases and J gave up 3 bases, with 11 bases separating them. This CDR3 reads CASSRGQNYEQYF. CDR3 bases: TGTGCCAGCAGCCGAGGACAGAACTACGAGCAGTACTTC.

The J gene is TRBJ2-2, the V gene TRBV5-3; 12 bases agree with TRBD1. TRBV5-3 is sorted into the ORF group, with uncertain function. V lost 4 bases to trimming and J lost 2 bases; unmatched junction nucleotides: 3. The CDR3 has 16 residues. The CDR3 DNA is TGTGCCAGAAGCGATGGGACAGGGGGCAACACCGGGGAGCTGTTTTTT. Its protein product is CARSDGTGGNTGELFF.

This clone was picked up a small number of times. The chain uses TRBV2 and TRBJ1-6; tentatively, D is TRBD1 (5 bases). The V gene's germline CDR1 is SNHLY and CDR2 FYNNEI. CDR3 size: 13 residues. The V and J ends lost 7 bases and 7 bases respectively, with 11 bases between them. CDR3 in DNA: TGTGCCAGCACCGGACGGGGGAATTCACCCCTCCACTTT. It yields the protein CASTGRGNSPLHF.

CDR3 nucleotide sequence: TGTGCCAGCAGCTTGGCTGTAGAGCAGTTCTTC. It specifies CASSLAVEQFF. The chain uses TRBV5-6 and TRBJ2-1; D ambiguous. The CDR3 contains 11 residues. Trimming took 0 bases from V and 10 from J, leaving 5 bases between them. Germline V gene lookup returns CDR1 SGHDT and CDR2 YYEEEE. Complete variable domain (other parts from reference TRBV5-6 and TRBJ2-1): DAGVTQSPTHLIKTRGQQVTLRCSPKSGHDTVSWYQQALGQGPQFIFQYYEEEERQRGNFPDRFSGHQFPNYSSELNVNALLLGDSALYLCASSLAVEQFFGPGTRLTVL.

This chain uses TRBV5-4 with TRBJ1-6; 8 bases align to TRBD1. Germline values: CDR1 SGHNT, CDR2 YYREEE (reference sequence). The CDR3 is made up of 16 amino acids. Trimming cost V 4 bases and J 8 bases; bases outside gene matches: 11. Here the CDR3 DNA reads TGTGCCAGCAGCCACGGACCCCAGGGGGCCGATTCACCCCTCCACTTT. It yields the protein CASSHGPQGADSPLHF.

V and J are TRBV5-1 and TRBJ2-7; the D is unclear. The germline gives CDR1 SGHRS, CDR2 YFSETQ. V was cut by 0 bases and J by 5 bases, with 12 bases left in between. The CDR3 has 14 residues. CDR3 protein: CASSLAESPHEQYF. Here the CDR3 DNA reads TGCGCCAGCAGCTTGGCCGAGTCCCCCCACGAGCAGTACTTC.

This sequence joins TRBV27 and TRBJ1-1; the match to TRBD1 covers 7 bases. The CDR3 is 14 residues long. Germline CDR1 and CDR2: MNHEY and SMNVEV (reference sequence). V was pared by 2 bases and J by 2 bases, with 2 bases of the junction left unmatched. CDR3 region: CASSLDRANTEAFF. Here the CDR3 DNA reads TGTGCCAGCAGTTTAGACAGGGCCAACACTGAAGCTTTCTTT.

The rearrangement joins TRBV20-1 to TRBJ1-1; D gene ambiguous. Trimming shortened V by 6 bases and J by 5 bases, and 10 bases separated the two germline ends. CDR3 size: 11 residues. Germline lookup yields CDR1 DFQATT and CDR2 SNEGSKA (reference sequence). The CDR3 spells CSANWRTEAFF. CDR3 DNA: TGCAGTGCCAACTGGAGGACTGAAGCTTTCTTT.

This sequence joins TRBV19 and TRBJ2-7; tentative D call: TRBD1 (5 bases). Germline assignment: CDR1 LNHDA and CDR2 SQIVND (reference sequence). CDR3 length equals 14 residues. With 2 bases removed from V and 2 bases from J, the gap between germline ends came to 10 bases. Here the CDR3 DNA reads TGTGCCAGTAGTATAAAGGCAGGGCCCTACGAGCAGTACTTC. This translates into CASSIKAGPYEQYF.

This clone showed up just a few times. The CDR3 here is CAISRDSESAFF. The CDR3 region has the DNA TGTGCCATCAGCCGGGACAGTGAGTCGGCTTTCTTT. The J gene is TRBJ1-1, the V gene TRBV10-3, with TRBD1 identical over 7 bases. J was trimmed by 11 bases and V by 6 bases; bases with no gene match: 9. Germline lookup yields CDR1 ENHRY and CDR2 SYGVKD. CDR3 length equals 12 residues.

Notes on this clone: Germline is not matched at one junction end, which may reflect a read error. J is TRBJ2-1 and V is TRBV6-1; 10 positions match TRBD1. Per the germline V gene, CDR1 is MNHNS and CDR2 is SASEGT. There are 13 residues in the CDR3. CDR3 coding DNA: TGTGCCAGCAGTGAGGGGACAGGGGAGAGGTGGATCTTC. Its translation: CASSEGTGERWIF.

The gene calls are TRBV2 and TRBJ2-1; 13 nucleotides align to TRBD2. The CDR3 runs to 16 residues. The V and J ends lost 6 bases and 7 bases, in that order; junction bases with no gene match: 9. Germline assignment: CDR1 SNHLY and CDR2 FYNNEI. CDR3 in amino acids: CASSANPGLAGNEQFF. Here the CDR3 DNA reads TGTGCCAGCAGCGCAAATCCGGGACTAGCGGGGAATGAGCAGTTCTTC.

The gene calls are TRBV24-1 and TRBJ2-3; TRBD2 matches at 14 bases. V shed 4 bases, J shed 5 bases, and the junction held 13 bases outside the gene matches. This CDR3 is 19 amino acids long. CDR1 KGHDR and CDR2 SFDVKD come from the germline V gene. DNA of the CDR3: TGTGCCACCAGTGACCGAAACAACCCCGGGACTAGCGGGAGAGATACGCAGTATTTT. It specifies CATSDRNNPGTSGRDTQYF.

The rearrangement joins TRBV5-6 to TRBJ2-1, with TRBD2 matching 10 bases. This CDR3 comprises 19 residues. Per germline, CDR1 SGHDT and CDR2 YYEEEE. V lost 4 bases and J lost 2; bases outside the gene matches: 15. The CDR3 sequence is CASSPLAGVGLTAYNEQFF. CDR3 nucleotide sequence: TGTGCCAGCAGCCCGCTAGCGGGAGTCGGCTTGACAGCCTACAATGAGCAGTTCTTC.

This clone was recorded only once. This sequence joins TRBV5-1 and TRBJ2-1, with a possible D match to TRBD2 (5 bases). The V end lost 0 bases, the J end lost 10 bases, and 14 bases lay between the germline ends. The CDR3 loop spans 14 amino acids. CDR1 and CDR2 from the germline V gene are SGHRS and YFSETQ. In DNA form, the CDR3 reads TGCGCCAGCAGCTTGGTTGGGCCGGGAAGGGAGCAGTTCTTC. This gives the protein CASSLVGPGREQFF.

J is TRBJ2-1 and V is TRBV6-4, with TRBD2 identical over 10 bases. The V gene's germline CDR1 is MRHNA and CDR2 SNTAGT. The CDR3 is 16 amino acids. V lost 6 bases and J lost 0; bases outside the gene matches: 5. CDR3 loop: CASSRASGSSYNEQFF. As DNA, the CDR3 is TGTGCCAGCAGCCGTGCTAGCGGGAGCTCCTACAATGAGCAGTTCTTC.

This chain uses TRBV25-1 with TRBJ2-5; 7 positions match TRBD1. The CDR3 runs to 15 residues. Germline lookup yields CDR1 MGHDK and CDR2 SYGVNS. With V trimmed by 2 bases and J by 4 bases, 7 bases remained unmatched. The CDR3 bases are TGTGCCAGCAGTGAAACTCTAGGGGGCGGAGAGACCCAGTACTTC. Its translation is CASSETLGGGETQYF.

The V gene is TRBV3-1 (or the pseudogene TRBV3-2), the J gene TRBJ2-2; D remains ambiguous. Germline V gene data show CDR1 as LGHDT and CDR2 as YNNKEL (reference sequence). Trimming shortened V by 4 bases and J by 0 bases, and 12 bases separated the two germline ends. This CDR3 has 16 residues. CDR3 sequence: CASSLRQTSNTGELFF. The CDR3 DNA sequence: TGTGCCAGCAGCCTAAGACAAACCTCGAACACCGGGGAGCTGTTTTTT.

The rearrangement links TRBV18 to TRBJ1-3, with TRBD1 identical over 9 bases. The trim removed 4 bases at V and 0 bases at J, leaving 10 bases unmatched. The length of the CDR3 is 18 residues. CDR1 is KGHSH and CDR2 is LQKENI in the germline V gene. In DNA form, the CDR3 reads TGTGCCAGCTCACTCGACTTGACAGGGGGAGGCTCTGGAAACACCATATATTTT. This codes for CASSLDLTGGGSGNTIYF. The variable domain in full, with the rest retrieved from reference TRBV18 and TRBJ1-3, is NAGVMQNPRHLVRRRGQEARLRCSPMKGHSHVYWYRQLPEEGLKFMVYLQKENIIDESGMPKERFSAEFPKEGPSILRIQQVVRGDSAAYFCASSLDLTGGGSGNTIYFGEGSWLTVV.

The chain couples TRBV27 to TRBJ2-5; D may be TRBD1 (5 bases). V gave up 6 bases and J gave up 1 base, with 9 bases separating them. The CDR3 sequence is 13 residues long. From germline, CDR1 is MNHEY and CDR2 SMNVEV (reference sequence). CDR3 sequence (DNA): TGTGCCAGCAGAAGGCAGGGCCAAGAGACCCAGTACTTC. The encoded protein is CASRRQGQETQYF.

V is TRBV3-1 (or the pseudogene TRBV3-2) and J is TRBJ1-2; D remains unclear. The V gene's germline CDR1 is LGHDT and CDR2 YNNKEL (reference sequence). V gave up 5 bases and J gave up 8 bases, with 18 bases separating them. This CDR3 has 14 amino acids. The CDR3 is CASSYTNSMAGYTF. The CDR3 coding sequence is TGTGCCAGCAGCTACACGAATTCAATGGCAGGCTACACCTTC.

The chain carries TRBV3-1 (or the pseudogene TRBV3-2) and TRBJ1-1; D may be TRBD1 (6 bases). This CDR3 spans 15 amino acids. The germline V and J ends were trimmed by 4 bases and 5 bases, with 17 bases remaining between them. Germline assignment: CDR1 LGHDT and CDR2 YNNKEL (reference sequence). This CDR3 is CASSPRTGGRTEAFF. CDR3 DNA: TGTGCCAGCAGCCCCCGAACGGGGGGCCGTACTGAAGCTTTCTTT.

CDR3: CASSPHRTSGGMGETQYF. Written as DNA, the CDR3 is TGTGCCAGCAGCCCGCACAGGACTAGCGGGGGTATGGGGGAGACCCAGTACTTC. The chain has TRBV5-5 and TRBJ2-5, with 13 nucleotides matching TRBD2. CDR1 and CDR2 (germline): SGHKS, YYEKEE (reference sequence). The CDR3 runs to 18 residues. Germline trimming cut 4 bases from V and 5 bases from J; bases unmatched to any gene: 14.

J is TRBJ2-2 and V is TRBV6-5, with D maybe TRBD1 (6 bases). Trimming took 7 bases from V and 3 from J, leaving 9 bases between them. The CDR3 totals 13 residues. Germline CDR1 and CDR2: MNHEY and SVGAGI. For the CDR3, the DNA is TGTGCCAGCAAACAGGGACACACCGGGGAGCTGTTTTTT. Its protein product is CASKQGHTGELFF.

The genes are TRBV7-9 and TRBJ1-4; no clear D gene. Trimming stripped 4 bases from V and 1 base from J, with 10 bases between. Per germline, CDR1 SEHNR and CDR2 FQNEAQ (reference sequence). The CDR3 sequence is 15 residues long. In DNA form, the CDR3 reads TGTGCCAGCAGCTCGCCCCGAGAAACTAATGAAAAACTGTTTTTT. Encoded protein: CASSSPRETNEKLFF.

The rearrangement joins TRBV7-9 to TRBJ2-1; 11 nucleotides agree with TRBD2. This CDR3 spans 15 amino acids. Germline CDR1 SEHNR, CDR2 FQNEAQ (reference sequence). The trim removed 3 bases at V and 6 bases at J, leaving 4 bases unmatched. For the CDR3, the DNA is TGTGCCAGCAGCTTGAGACTAGCGGGGCTCAATGAGCAGTTCTTC. Amino acids: CASSLRLAGLNEQFF.

V is TRBV10-3 and J is TRBJ2-7; TRBD2 agrees at 11 bases. The CDR3 is 15 residues long. Germline CDR1 and CDR2: ENHRY and SYGVKD. The V and J ends lost 4 bases and 0 bases, in that order; junction bases with no gene match: 2. The CDR3 protein is CAISGLAGSSYEQYF. In DNA form, the CDR3 reads TGTGCCATCAGTGGACTAGCGGGGAGCTCCTACGAGCAGTACTTC.

The J gene is TRBJ2-1, the V gene TRBV12-3 or TRBV12-4; 7 nucleotides agree with TRBD2. This CDR3 contains 13 residues. Trimming cost V 6 bases and J 4 bases; bases outside gene matches: 3. The chain's CDR3 is CASRASGYNEQFF. The CDR3 DNA follows: TGTGCCAGCAGAGCTAGCGGTTACAATGAGCAGTTCTTC.

The chain joins TRBV6-5 to TRBJ1-5; D might be TRBD1 (5 bases). Germline V gene data show CDR1 as MNHEY and CDR2 as SVGAGI. The V end was cut by 5 bases, the J end by 7 bases, with 12 bases between. The CDR3 is 13 amino acids. CDR3 amino acids: CASSQTGGQPQHF. CDR3 DNA sequence: TGTGCCAGCAGTCAGACCGGGGGGCAGCCCCAGCATTTT.